The T cell receptor beta chain described here comes from a study of shared T cell receptors in the human thymus. Germline V gene sequence: CDR1 SGHRS, CDR2 YFSETQ. This CDR3 has 13 amino acids. V gave up 6 bases and J gave up 1 base; unmatched junction bases: 1. Some clones are missing from TCRdb's copy, which holds only in-frame ones; the method was immunoSEQ multiplex PCR. Of 720,000 or so clones in the sample, 75% to 90% were seen once. Another study also made use of these data, one on human thymus T cells. That publication notes: Thymic material originated from resections removed in the course of corrective heart surgery. V and J gene usage appeared biased in thymic and blood repertoires.

Sequenced material: thymocytes. This sequence originates from a girl under three years old with a congenital heart defect. The V gene is TRBV5-1, the J gene TRBJ1-1; TRBD1 agrees at 9 bases. The CDR3 reads CASTGQGNTEAFF. In DNA form, the CDR3 reads TGCGCCAGCACGGGACAGGGGAACACTGAAGCTTTCTTT.